Here is one T cell receptor beta chain with its context. Its antigen remains unknown. Germline V gives CDR1 SGHRS, CDR2 YFSETQ. CDR3 length: 14 residues. V was shortened by 0 bases and J by 5 bases, with 12 bases between the two germline ends. This sample was included in a study of radiotherapy plus CTLA-4 blockade in lung cancer. Study at large: Disease control was seen in 25% to 40% of patients, objective responses in roughly 17%.

This table comes from immunoSEQ multiplex PCR, and its TCRdb copy is limited to in-frame clones, with some not included. This table has around 110,000 clones, 81% appearing once. Whole-study results and caveats: Strongest reported response predictors: early blood clone changes and post-radiation interferon-beta. Tumor-derived TCR clones expanded in blood after radiotherapy plus ipilimumab.

The TCR was taken from a human donor with non-small cell lung cancer that progressed on radiotherapy plus ipilimumab. Some clones in this sample may be carry-over from other donors' samples. V usage is TRBV5-1 and J usage is TRBJ2-7, with D perhaps TRBD1 or TRBD2 (5 bases each). The starting material was peripheral blood, obtained from a patient treated with radiotherapy plus ipilimumab. The CDR3 region is CASSLAGPLDEQYF. In nucleotides, the CDR3 is TGCGCCAGCAGCTTGGCGGGGCCCCTCGACGAGCAGTACTTC.